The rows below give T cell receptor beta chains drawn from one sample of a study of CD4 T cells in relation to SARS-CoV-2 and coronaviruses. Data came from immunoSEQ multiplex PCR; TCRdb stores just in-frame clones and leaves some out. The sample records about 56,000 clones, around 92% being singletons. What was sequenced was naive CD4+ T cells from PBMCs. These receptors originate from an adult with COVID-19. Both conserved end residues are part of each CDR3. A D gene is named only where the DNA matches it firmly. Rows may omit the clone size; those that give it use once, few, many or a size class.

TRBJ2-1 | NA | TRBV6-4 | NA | CASSYGRSSYNEQFF | TGTGCCAGCAGTTACGGTAGGAGCTCCTACAATGAGCAGTTCTTC
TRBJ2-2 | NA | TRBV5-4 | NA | CASSMGGRTGELFF | TGTGCCAGCAGCATGGGGGGCCGAACCGGGGAGCTGTTTTTT
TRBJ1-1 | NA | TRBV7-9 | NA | CASTTTVNTEAFF | TGTGCCAGCACCACAACAGTGAACACTGAAGCTTTCTTT
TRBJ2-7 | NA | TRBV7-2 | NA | CASSSRTDHYEQYF | TGTGCCAGCAGCTCACGGACCGATCACTACGAGCAGTACTTC
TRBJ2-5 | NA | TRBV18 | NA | CASSPRDLYETQYF | TGTGCCAGCTCACCTCGGGACCTTTACGAGACCCAGTACTTC
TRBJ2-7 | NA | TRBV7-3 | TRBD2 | CASSLTSGLAEIVSYEQYF | TGTGCCAGCAGCTTAACCTCAGGTCTAGCGGAGATAGTTTCCTACGAGCAGTACTTC
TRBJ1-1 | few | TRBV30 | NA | CAWSRGRTEAFF | TGTGCCTGGAGTAGAGGGCGGACTGAAGCTTTCTTT
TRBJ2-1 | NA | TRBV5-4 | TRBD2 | CASSLGRFGLGANEQFF | TGTGCCAGCAGCTTGGGCCGCTTCGGACTAGGGGCCAATGAGCAGTTCTTC
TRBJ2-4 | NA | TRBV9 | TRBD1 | CASSVRAGGMDIQYF | TGTGCCAGCAGCGTACGGGCAGGGGGCATGGACATTCAGTACTTC
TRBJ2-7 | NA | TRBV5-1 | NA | CASRRTRDSYEQYF | TGCGCCAGCAGACGTACCCGGGACTCCTACGAGCAGTACTTC
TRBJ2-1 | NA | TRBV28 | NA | CASSPGWGTTYNEQFF | TGTGCCAGCAGCCCGGGGTGGGGGACGACCTACAATGAGCAGTTCTTC
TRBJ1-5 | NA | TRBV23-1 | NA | CASSQPENQPQHF | TGCGCCAGCAGTCAACCTGAGAATCAGCCCCAGCATTTT
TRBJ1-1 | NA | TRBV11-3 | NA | CASSLGGADLMNTEAFF | TGTGCCAGCAGCTTAGGGGGGGCCGACCTCATGAACACTGAAGCTTTCTTT
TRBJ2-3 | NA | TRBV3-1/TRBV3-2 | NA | CASSQDSGRGDTQYF | TGTGCCAGCAGCCAAGATTCTGGTCGGGGGGATACGCAGTATTTT
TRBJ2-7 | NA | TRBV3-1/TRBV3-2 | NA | CASSQTLGHEQYF | TGTGCCAGCAGCCAAACCCTAGGCCACGAGCAGTACTTC
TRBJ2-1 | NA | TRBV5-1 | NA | CASSLDGSGNEQFF | TGCGCCAGCAGCTTGGACGGATCGGGCAATGAGCAGTTCTTC
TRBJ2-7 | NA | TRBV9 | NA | CASSPDLGHILSYEQYF | TGTGCCAGCAGCCCAGACCTTGGGCACATACTCTCCTACGAGCAGTACTTC
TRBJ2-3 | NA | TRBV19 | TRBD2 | CASVATSGRAADTQYF | TGTGCCAGCGTCGCGACTAGCGGAAGAGCGGCAGATACGCAGTATTTT
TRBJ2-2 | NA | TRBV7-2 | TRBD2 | CASTPWGGPTGELFF | TGTGCCAGCACCCCGTGGGGAGGGCCTACCGGGGAGCTGTTTTTT
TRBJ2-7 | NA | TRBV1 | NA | CTSSCPGTPVEQYF | TGCACCAGCAGCTGCCCCGGGACCCCAGTCGAGCAGTACTTC
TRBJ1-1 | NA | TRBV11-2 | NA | CASSLYEEMNTEAFF | TGTGCCAGCAGCTTATACGAGGAGATGAACACTGAAGCTTTCTTT
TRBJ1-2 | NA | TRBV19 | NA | CASREQLLDGYTF | TGTGCCAGTAGAGAACAGCTTTTGGATGGCTACACCTTC
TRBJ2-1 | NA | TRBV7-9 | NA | CASSRGDEQFF | TGTGCCAGCAGCAGAGGTGATGAGCAGTTCTTC
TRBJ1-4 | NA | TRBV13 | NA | CASSLVGQGSRLFF | TGTGCCAGCAGCTTAGTAGGGCAGGGAAGCAGACTGTTTTTT
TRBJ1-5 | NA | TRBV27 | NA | CASSPDRLAQPQHF | TGTGCCAGCAGTCCCGACAGGTTGGCTCAGCCCCAGCATTTT
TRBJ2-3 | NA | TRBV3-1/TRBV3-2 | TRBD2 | CASSQDPGRRGTQYF | TGTGCCAGCAGCCAAGATCCCGGGAGGAGGGGTACGCAGTATTTT
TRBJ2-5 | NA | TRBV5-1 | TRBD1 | CASSLPSGTGFQETQYF | TGCGCCAGCAGCTTGCCTTCCGGGACAGGTTTCCAAGAGACCCAGTACTTC
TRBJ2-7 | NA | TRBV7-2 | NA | CASSQRGGREPLREQYF | TGTGCCAGCAGCCAAAGGGGGGGGCGGGAACCCCTTCGCGAGCAGTACTTC
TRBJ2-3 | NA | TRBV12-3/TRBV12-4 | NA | CASSLDPSDTQYF | TGTGCCAGCAGTTTAGATCCGTCAGATACGCAGTATTTT
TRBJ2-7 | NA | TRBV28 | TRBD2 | CASSLAGAGGGGYEQYF | TGTGCCAGCAGTTTAGCCGGTGCGGGAGGAGGAGGCTACGAGCAGTACTTC
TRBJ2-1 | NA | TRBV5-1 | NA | CASSVQSYNEQFF | TGCGCCAGCAGTGTACAGTCCTACAATGAGCAGTTCTTC
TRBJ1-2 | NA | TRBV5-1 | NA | CASSLGQFGGNYGYTF | TGCGCCAGCAGCTTGGGTCAGTTCGGGGGTAACTATGGCTACACCTTC
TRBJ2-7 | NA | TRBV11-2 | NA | CASSLSGRAYEQYF | TGTGCCAGCAGCTTGTCCGGGAGAGCCTACGAGCAGTACTTC
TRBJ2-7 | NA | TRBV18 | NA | CASSSYLDEPYF | TGTGCCAGCTCATCCTATCTCGATGAGCCGTACTTC
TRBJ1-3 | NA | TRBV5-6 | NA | CASSFRGLSSGNTIYF | TGTGCCAGCAGCTTCAGGGGACTGAGCTCTGGAAACACCATATATTTT
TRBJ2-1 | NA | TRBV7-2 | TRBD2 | CASREPGLAGVSEQFF | TGTGCCAGCAGAGAGCCGGGACTAGCGGGAGTATCTGAGCAGTTCTTC
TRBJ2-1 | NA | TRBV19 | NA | CASRLQGSGNEQFF | TGTGCCAGTAGACTGCAGGGATCGGGCAATGAGCAGTTCTTC
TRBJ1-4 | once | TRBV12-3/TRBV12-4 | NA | CASSQGSLEKLFF | TGTGCCAGCAGCCAGGGCTCGTTGGAAAAACTGTTTTTT
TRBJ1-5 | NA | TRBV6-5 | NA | CASSLDFSNQPQHF | TGTGCCAGCAGTCTGGACTTCAGTAATCAGCCCCAGCATTTT
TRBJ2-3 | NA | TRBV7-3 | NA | CASSLTSSLTDTQYF | TGTGCCAGCAGCTTAACGTCCAGCCTCACAGATACGCAGTATTTT
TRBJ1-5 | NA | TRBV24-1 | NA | CATSDLEGDQPQHF | TGTGCCACCAGTGATTTGGAGGGGGATCAGCCCCAGCATTTT